Listed below are T cell receptor beta chains from one sample, sequenced in a study of shared clonotypes between healthy human individuals. Method: immunoSEQ multiplex PCR; TCRdb's copy keeps in-frame clones and lacks some. This table holds approximately 720,000 clones, more than 70% found once. The sample consisted of memory CD4+ T cells sorted from blood. The source of these receptors is a woman younger than 45 in good health. Each CDR3 is given with its conserved first and last residue. D genes are given only for firm matches. A row's size may be missing; if present it is once, few, many or a size class.

V gene: TRBV28
clone size: -
D gene: TRBD1
J gene: TRBJ1-1
CDR3 protein: CASSTTGFGYTEAFF
CDR3 DNA: TGTGCCAGCAGTACGACAGGGTTTGGGTACACTGAAGCTTTCTTT

V gene: TRBV18
clone size: -
D gene: -
J gene: TRBJ1-5
CDR3 protein: CASSPSAVGNQPQHF
CDR3 DNA: TGTGCCAGCTCACCAAGCGCAGTGGGCAATCAGCCCCAGCATTTT

V gene: TRBV5-4
clone size: -
D gene: -
J gene: TRBJ1-4
CDR3 protein: CASSFDVGEKLFF
CDR3 DNA: TGTGCCAGCAGCTTCGACGTAGGGGAAAAACTGTTTTTT

V gene: TRBV7-8
clone size: -
D gene: -
J gene: TRBJ2-1
CDR3 protein: CASSARAPSGEYNEQFF
CDR3 DNA: TGTGCCAGCAGCGCAAGGGCTCCAAGCGGAGAATACAATGAGCAGTTCTTC

V gene: TRBV29-1
clone size: -
D gene: -
J gene: TRBJ2-7
CDR3 protein: CSVADRVGTYEQYF
CDR3 DNA: TGCAGCGTAGCTGACAGAGTCGGCACCTACGAGCAGTACTTC

V gene: TRBV4-1
clone size: once
D gene: TRBD1
J gene: TRBJ1-4
CDR3 protein: CASSQFGQVGNEKLFF
CDR3 DNA: TGCGCCAGCAGCCAATTTGGACAGGTCGGGAATGAAAAACTGTTTTTT

V gene: TRBV6-5
clone size: -
D gene: TRBD1
J gene: TRBJ1-2
CDR3 protein: CASSGTGHSMGYTF
CDR3 DNA: TGTGCCAGCAGTGGGACAGGTCATAGTATGGGCTACACCTTC

V gene: TRBV10-3
clone size: -
D gene: TRBD2
J gene: TRBJ2-6
CDR3 protein: CAISVAGLDSGANVLTF
CDR3 DNA: TGTGCCATCAGTGTAGCGGGACTCGACTCTGGGGCCAACGTCCTGACTTTC

V gene: TRBV6-1
clone size: -
D gene: -
J gene: TRBJ1-1
CDR3 protein: CASTQVLGTEAFF
CDR3 DNA: TGTGCCAGCACCCAGGTCCTAGGCACTGAAGCTTTCTTT

V gene: TRBV30
clone size: -
D gene: TRBD1
J gene: TRBJ2-7
CDR3 protein: CAWRNTGGYEQYF
CDR3 DNA: TGTGCCTGGAGGAACACAGGGGGCTACGAGCAGTACTTC

V gene: TRBV5-6
clone size: -
D gene: -
J gene: TRBJ2-7
CDR3 protein: CASNGHYEQYF
CDR3 DNA: TGTGCCAGCAACGGGCACTACGAGCAGTACTTC

V gene: TRBV11-2
clone size: -
D gene: TRBD2
J gene: TRBJ2-3
CDR3 protein: CASSLASGNTQYF
CDR3 DNA: TGTGCCAGCAGCTTAGCTAGCGGGAATACGCAGTATTTT

V gene: TRBV15
clone size: -
D gene: -
J gene: TRBJ2-3
CDR3 protein: CATSREGLTDTDTQYF
CDR3 DNA: TGTGCCACCAGCAGAGAGGGCCTAACCGACACAGATACGCAGTATTTT

V gene: TRBV14
clone size: many
D gene: TRBD2
J gene: TRBJ2-1
CDR3 protein: CASSQGRLAGGPLTVNEQFF
CDR3 DNA: TGTGCCAGCAGCCAAGGTAGGCTAGCGGGAGGGCCCCTGACCGTCAATGAGCAGTTCTTC

V gene: TRBV2
clone size: once
D gene: TRBD2
J gene: TRBJ2-1
CDR3 protein: CASSHPGLEYHNEQFF
CDR3 DNA: TGTGCCAGCAGTCATCCGGGACTAGAGTACCACAATGAGCAGTTCTTC

V gene: TRBV5-1
clone size: -
D gene: -
J gene: TRBJ2-5
CDR3 protein: CASSSGGRETQYF
CDR3 DNA: TGCGCCAGCAGCTCAGGAGGGAGAGAGACCCAGTACTTC

V gene: TRBV28
clone size: few
D gene: -
J gene: TRBJ2-7
CDR3 protein: CASSYSASYEQYF
CDR3 DNA: TGTGCCAGCAGTTACTCTGCTTCCTACGAGCAGTACTTC

V gene: TRBV28
clone size: -
D gene: TRBD2
J gene: TRBJ2-5
CDR3 protein: CASSSSSGPRETQYF
CDR3 DNA: TGTGCCAGCAGTTCCTCTAGCGGCCCGAGGGAGACCCAGTACTTC

V gene: TRBV7-2
clone size: -
D gene: -
J gene: TRBJ2-7
CDR3 protein: CASSLGGSYGGEQYF
CDR3 DNA: TGTGCCAGCAGCTTAGGAGGGTCCTACGGCGGCGAGCAGTACTTC

V gene: TRBV2
clone size: -
D gene: -
J gene: TRBJ2-5
CDR3 protein: CASSEGDQETQYF
CDR3 DNA: TGTGCCAGCAGTGAGGGTGACCAAGAGACCCAGTACTTC

V gene: TRBV25-1
clone size: few
D gene: -
J gene: TRBJ1-1
CDR3 protein: CASSDRAVGDTEAFF
CDR3 DNA: TGTGCCAGCAGTGACCGCGCGGTCGGGGACACTGAAGCTTTCTTT

V gene: TRBV6-5
clone size: few
D gene: -
J gene: TRBJ2-2
CDR3 protein: CASSYSFRGELFF
CDR3 DNA: TGTGCCAGCAGTTACTCGTTCCGCGGGGAGCTGTTTTTT

V gene: TRBV29-1
clone size: -
D gene: -
J gene: TRBJ2-5
CDR3 protein: CSVGQGEETQYF
CDR3 DNA: TGCAGCGTTGGTCAAGGGGAAGAGACCCAGTACTTC

V gene: TRBV29-1
clone size: -
D gene: TRBD2
J gene: TRBJ2-7
CDR3 protein: CSVEVLVGGSGSEQYF
CDR3 DNA: TGCAGCGTTGAAGTTCTGGTGGGTGGTAGCGGGAGCGAGCAGTACTTC

V gene: TRBV19
clone size: few
D gene: TRBD1
J gene: TRBJ1-1
CDR3 protein: CATEGQPHTEAFF
CDR3 DNA: TGTGCCACCGAGGGACAGCCCCATACTGAAGCTTTCTTT

V gene: TRBV30
clone size: -
D gene: -
J gene: TRBJ2-3
CDR3 protein: CAWRTPLNTDTQYF
CDR3 DNA: TGTGCCTGGAGAACCCCGCTTAACACAGATACGCAGTATTTT

V gene: TRBV18
clone size: -
D gene: -
J gene: TRBJ2-2
CDR3 protein: CASSPKGENGELFF
CDR3 DNA: TGTGCCAGCTCACCAAAGGGGGAAAACGGGGAGCTGTTTTTT

V gene: TRBV28
clone size: -
D gene: TRBD1
J gene: TRBJ2-1
CDR3 protein: CASMDRGSYNEQFF
CDR3 DNA: TGTGCCAGCATGGACAGGGGGAGCTACAATGAGCAGTTCTTC

V gene: TRBV11-2
clone size: -
D gene: TRBD2
J gene: TRBJ2-7
CDR3 protein: CASSTQTSVDEQYF
CDR3 DNA: TGTGCCAGCAGCACTCAGACTAGCGTGGACGAGCAGTACTTC

V gene: TRBV10-2
clone size: -
D gene: -
J gene: TRBJ2-1
CDR3 protein: CASRVTPSHEQFF
CDR3 DNA: TGCGCCAGCAGGGTAACACCTTCCCATGAGCAGTTCTTC

V gene: TRBV28
clone size: -
D gene: TRBD1
J gene: TRBJ1-5
CDR3 protein: CASSLWTGGGGPQHF
CDR3 DNA: TGTGCCAGCAGTTTGTGGACAGGGGGGGGTGGGCCCCAGCATTTT

V gene: TRBV30
clone size: few
D gene: -
J gene: TRBJ1-2
CDR3 protein: CAWSPGDYGYTF
CDR3 DNA: TGTGCCTGGAGTCCAGGGGACTATGGCTACACCTTC

V gene: TRBV7-2
clone size: -
D gene: -
J gene: TRBJ1-1
CDR3 protein: CASSSTGVLTEAFF
CDR3 DNA: TGTGCCAGCAGCTCAACAGGAGTGCTCACTGAAGCTTTCTTT

V gene: TRBV28
clone size: -
D gene: -
J gene: TRBJ1-5
CDR3 protein: CASSFIGQQPQHF
CDR3 DNA: TGTGCCAGCAGTTTTATCGGACAGCAGCCCCAGCATTTT

V gene: TRBV11-2
clone size: -
D gene: -
J gene: TRBJ2-3
CDR3 protein: CASSLGSGNTDTQYF
CDR3 DNA: TGTGCCAGCAGCTTGGGTAGTGGGAACACAGATACGCAGTATTTT

V gene: TRBV29-1
clone size: -
D gene: -
J gene: TRBJ2-7
CDR3 protein: CSVGTPSSYEQYF
CDR3 DNA: TGCAGCGTTGGAACCCCCAGCTCCTACGAGCAGTACTTC

V gene: TRBV5-1
clone size: -
D gene: -
J gene: TRBJ1-3
CDR3 protein: CASSLFSNSISSGNTIYF
CDR3 DNA: TGCGCCAGCAGCTTGTTTAGTAACAGCATAAGCTCTGGAAACACCATATATTTT

V gene: TRBV2
clone size: -
D gene: TRBD1
J gene: TRBJ1-1
CDR3 protein: CASSSDRVGTEAFF
CDR3 DNA: TGTGCCAGCAGTTCAGACAGGGTGGGCACTGAAGCTTTCTTT

V gene: TRBV5-8
clone size: few
D gene: -
J gene: TRBJ1-2
CDR3 protein: CASSPAWVNYGYTF
CDR3 DNA: TGTGCCAGCAGCCCCGCCTGGGTTAACTATGGCTACACCTTC

V gene: TRBV28
clone size: -
D gene: TRBD1
J gene: TRBJ1-2
CDR3 protein: CASIPRTGYGYTF
CDR3 DNA: TGTGCCAGCATCCCAAGGACAGGCTATGGCTACACCTTC

V gene: TRBV11-2
clone size: -
D gene: TRBD2
J gene: TRBJ2-7
CDR3 protein: CASSSGLAGPYEQYF
CDR3 DNA: TGTGCCAGCAGCTCGGGACTAGCGGGTCCCTACGAGCAGTACTTC

V gene: TRBV5-4
clone size: -
D gene: TRBD2
J gene: TRBJ2-1
CDR3 protein: CASSRLASKGEEQFF
CDR3 DNA: TGTGCCAGCAGCCGACTAGCTTCTAAAGGGGAGGAGCAGTTCTTC

V gene: TRBV29-1
clone size: -
D gene: -
J gene: TRBJ2-7
CDR3 protein: CSVRGGADEQYF
CDR3 DNA: TGCAGCGTTCGAGGGGGGGCCGACGAGCAGTACTTC

V gene: TRBV6-5
clone size: -
D gene: TRBD1
J gene: TRBJ1-1
CDR3 protein: CASSRPGQMNTEAFF
CDR3 DNA: TGTGCCAGCAGTCGTCCGGGACAGATGAACACTGAAGCTTTCTTT

V gene: TRBV27
clone size: -
D gene: -
J gene: TRBJ2-7
CDR3 protein: CASSPGSYEQYF
CDR3 DNA: TGTGCCAGCAGTCCAGGCTCCTACGAGCAGTACTTC

V gene: TRBV21-1
clone size: -
D gene: -
J gene: TRBJ2-1
CDR3 protein: CASSKVGSLANNEQFF
CDR3 DNA: TGTGCCAGCAGCAAAGTGGGATCACTTGCCAACAATGAGCAGTTCTTC

V gene: TRBV6-1
clone size: many
D gene: TRBD1
J gene: TRBJ2-7
CDR3 protein: CASSGSGTGPYEQYF
CDR3 DNA: TGTGCCAGCAGTGGATCCGGGACAGGGCCTTACGAGCAGTACTTC

V gene: TRBV7-9
clone size: -
D gene: -
J gene: TRBJ1-1
CDR3 protein: CASSLALDGTMAFF
CDR3 DNA: TGTGCCAGCAGCTTAGCTCTTGATGGAACAATGGCTTTCTTT

V gene: TRBV9
clone size: -
D gene: TRBD1
J gene: TRBJ1-3
CDR3 protein: CASSVGDRAEYSGNTIYF
CDR3 DNA: TGTGCCAGCAGCGTGGGAGACAGGGCCGAATACTCTGGAAACACCATATATTTT

V gene: TRBV5-4
clone size: -
D gene: TRBD1
J gene: TRBJ2-6
CDR3 protein: CASSHLLGQGSGANVLTF
CDR3 DNA: TGTGCCAGCAGCCACCTCCTTGGACAGGGGTCTGGGGCCAACGTCCTGACTTTC

V gene: TRBV2
clone size: -
D gene: -
J gene: TRBJ2-3
CDR3 protein: CASCQTDTQYF
CDR3 DNA: TGTGCCAGCTGCCAGACAGATACGCAGTATTTT

V gene: TRBV27
clone size: -
D gene: TRBD2
J gene: TRBJ2-2
CDR3 protein: CASSSRPPGLAGPNTGELFF
CDR3 DNA: TGTGCCAGCAGCTCAAGACCACCGGGGCTAGCGGGACCGAACACCGGGGAGCTGTTTTTT